This entry is about one T cell receptor beta chain. Its antigen is unidentified. The data were obtained in a study of a mutant IDH1 vaccine in newly diagnosed glioma. Study information: Onset of vaccination occurred 4-6 weeks following radiotherapy alone, or with temozolomide cycles. Treated patients were roughly 60% male, approximately 40% female, mean age approximately 41 years. Study-wide findings and caveats: Vaccine-induced immune responses were detected in around 93% of patients.

The data were produced by immunoSEQ multiplex PCR, yet TCRdb's version contains in-frame clones alone and is incomplete. The sample contains tens of thousands of clones, under 90% of which appear only once. The time point is: week 23, last vaccination. Doses comprised 300 ug of mutant IDH1 20-mer peptide each, plus topical imiquimod. The astrocytomas were IDH1-mutant, ATRX-negative, and WHO grade 3 or 4. This specimen consisted of PBMCs, obtained from a glioma patient whose treatment included an IDH1 peptide vaccine. The receptor was derived from a man aged 35 to 55 with glioma.

For the CDR3, the DNA is TGTGCCAGCAGCGCCGACAGGGGAGAGACCCAGTACTTC. Amino acid sequence: CASSADRGETQYF. This chain links TRBV2 with TRBJ2-5, with 8 bases fitting TRBD1. The CDR3 totals 13 residues. V trimming: 6 bases; J trimming: 4 bases; junction bases outside the gene matches: 4. Germline V CDR1 and CDR2: SNHLY, FYNNEI.